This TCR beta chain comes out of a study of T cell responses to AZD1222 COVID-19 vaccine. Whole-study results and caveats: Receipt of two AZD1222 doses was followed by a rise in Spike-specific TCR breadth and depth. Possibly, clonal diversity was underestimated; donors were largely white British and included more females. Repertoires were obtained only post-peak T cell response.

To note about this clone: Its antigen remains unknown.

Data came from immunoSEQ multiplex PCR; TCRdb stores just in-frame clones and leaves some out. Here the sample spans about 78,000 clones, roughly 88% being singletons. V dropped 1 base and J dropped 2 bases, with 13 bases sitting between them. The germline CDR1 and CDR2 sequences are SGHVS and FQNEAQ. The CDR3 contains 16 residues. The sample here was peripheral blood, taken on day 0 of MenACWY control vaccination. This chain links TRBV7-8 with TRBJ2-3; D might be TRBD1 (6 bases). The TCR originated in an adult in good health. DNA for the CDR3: TGTGCCAGCAGCTTAGGGTACAGGGTCAACACAGATACGCAGTATTTT. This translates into CASSLGYRVNTDTQYF.